What follows describes a single T cell receptor beta chain. This sample stems from a study of blood T cell repertoires in COVID-19. Study context: Sites across the United States, Italy and Spain contributed samples from acute and convalescent COVID-19. The cDNA or gDNA used as material had been derived from T cells, B-cell-depleted T cells, or PBMCs.

As processed by the authors: Nucleated cell number was recorded as an estimate derived from reference gene primer amplification. Sequenced by immunoSEQ multiplex PCR; TCRdb stores in-frame clones only, minus some. V, J and clone size reflect that table, while D and trimming were determined from the DNA. Of about 290,000 clones in the sample, 86% were seen once. There are 15 residues in the CDR3. The ends lost 4 bases at V and 4 bases at J; junction bases unmatched: 6. The germline CDR1 and CDR2 sequences are SEHNR and FQNEAQ (reference sequence). V gene TRBV7-9 combines with J gene TRBJ2-3; 9 bases line up with TRBD2. Sequenced input: peripheral blood. The receptor comes from a woman aged 30 to 39 with active or convalescent COVID-19. The CDR3 DNA sequence: TGTGCCAGCAGCTCCCGCGGGGGGGCGGCAGATACGCAGTATTTT. Amino acids: CASSSRGGAADTQYF.